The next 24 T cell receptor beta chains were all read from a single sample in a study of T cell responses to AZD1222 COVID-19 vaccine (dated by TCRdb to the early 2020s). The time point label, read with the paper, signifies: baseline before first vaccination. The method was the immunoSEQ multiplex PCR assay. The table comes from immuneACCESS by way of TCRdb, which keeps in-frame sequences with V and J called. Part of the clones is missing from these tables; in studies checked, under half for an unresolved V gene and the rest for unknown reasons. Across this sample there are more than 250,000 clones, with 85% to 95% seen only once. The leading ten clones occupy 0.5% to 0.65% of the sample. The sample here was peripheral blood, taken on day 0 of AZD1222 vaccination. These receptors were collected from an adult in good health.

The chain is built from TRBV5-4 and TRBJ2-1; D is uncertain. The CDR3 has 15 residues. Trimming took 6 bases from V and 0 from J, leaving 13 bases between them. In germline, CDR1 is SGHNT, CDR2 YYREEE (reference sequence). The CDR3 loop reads CASTRTGSSYNEQFF. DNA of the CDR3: TGTGCCAGCACCCGGACGGGCAGCTCCTACAATGAGCAGTTCTTC.

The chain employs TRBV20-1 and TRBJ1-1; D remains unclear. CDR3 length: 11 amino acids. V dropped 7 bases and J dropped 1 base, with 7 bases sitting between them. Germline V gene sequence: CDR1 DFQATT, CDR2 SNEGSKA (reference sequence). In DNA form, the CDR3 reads TGCAGTGTAGCACAGAACACTGAAGCTTTCTTT. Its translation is CSVAQNTEAFF.

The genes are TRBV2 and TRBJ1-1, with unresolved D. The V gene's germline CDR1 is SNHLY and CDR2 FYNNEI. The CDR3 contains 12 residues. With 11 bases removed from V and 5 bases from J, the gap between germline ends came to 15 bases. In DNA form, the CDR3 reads TGTGCCGGTACGGATGATTTTACTGAAGCTTTCTTT. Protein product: CAGTDDFTEAFF. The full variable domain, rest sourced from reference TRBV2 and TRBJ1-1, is EPEVTQTPSHQVTQMGQEVILRCVPISNHLYFYWYRQILGQKVEFLVSFYNNEISEKSEIFDDQFSVERPDGSNFTLKIRSTKLEDSAMYFCAGTDDFTEAFFGQGTRLTVV.

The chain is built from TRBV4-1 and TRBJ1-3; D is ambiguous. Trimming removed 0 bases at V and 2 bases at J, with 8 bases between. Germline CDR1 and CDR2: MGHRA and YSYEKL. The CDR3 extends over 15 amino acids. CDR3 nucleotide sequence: TGCGCCAGCAGCCAAGACCGTAGGCCTGGAAACACCATATATTTT. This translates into CASSQDRRPGNTIYF.

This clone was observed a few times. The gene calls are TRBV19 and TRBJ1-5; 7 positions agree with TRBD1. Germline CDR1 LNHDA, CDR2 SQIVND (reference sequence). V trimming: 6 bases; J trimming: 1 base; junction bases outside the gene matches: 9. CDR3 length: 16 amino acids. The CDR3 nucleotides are TGTGCCAGTAGGGGAGGGAGACAGGGAAGCAATCAGCCCCAGCATTTT. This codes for CASRGGRQGSNQPQHF.

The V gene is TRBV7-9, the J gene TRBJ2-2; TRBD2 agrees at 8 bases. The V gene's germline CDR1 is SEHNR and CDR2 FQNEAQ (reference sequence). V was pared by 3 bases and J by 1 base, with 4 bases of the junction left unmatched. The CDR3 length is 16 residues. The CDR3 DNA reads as TGTGCCAGCAGCTTTCCTAGCGGGCAGAACACCGGGGAGCTGTTTTTT. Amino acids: CASSFPSGQNTGELFF.

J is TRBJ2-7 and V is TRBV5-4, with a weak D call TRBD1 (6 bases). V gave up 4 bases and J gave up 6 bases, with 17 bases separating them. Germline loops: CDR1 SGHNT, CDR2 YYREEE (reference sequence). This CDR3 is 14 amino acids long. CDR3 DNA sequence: TGTGCCAGCAGCACCAACATCAGGGGCGGCGAGCAGTACTTC. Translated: CASSTNIRGGEQYF.

This CDR3 is CASERVGRNTIYF. DNA of the CDR3: TGTGCCAGCGAGCGGGTTGGGAGAAACACCATATATTTT. This chain connects TRBV2 to TRBJ1-3; no clear D. This CDR3 is 13 amino acids long. Germline V gives CDR1 SNHLY, CDR2 FYNNEI. The V end was cut by 8 bases, the J end by 5 bases, with 13 bases between.

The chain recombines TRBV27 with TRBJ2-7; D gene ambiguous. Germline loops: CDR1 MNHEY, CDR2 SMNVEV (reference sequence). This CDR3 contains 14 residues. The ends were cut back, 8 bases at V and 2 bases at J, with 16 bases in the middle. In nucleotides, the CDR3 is TGTGCCAGCTCCATCCACCGACTCGCCTACGAGCAGTACTTC. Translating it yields CASSIHRLAYEQYF.

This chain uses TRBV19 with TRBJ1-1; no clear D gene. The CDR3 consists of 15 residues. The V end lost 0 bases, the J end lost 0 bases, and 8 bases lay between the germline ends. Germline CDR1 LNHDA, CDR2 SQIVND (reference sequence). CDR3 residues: CASSIEPLVNTEAFF. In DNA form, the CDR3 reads TGTGCCAGTAGTATAGAGCCCCTGGTGAACACTGAAGCTTTCTTT. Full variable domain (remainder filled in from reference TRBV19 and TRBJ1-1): DGGITQSPKYLFRKEGQNVTLSCEQNLNHDAMYWYRQDPGQGLRLIYYSQIVNDFQKGDIAEGYSVSREKKESFPLTVTSAQKNPTAFYLCASSIEPLVNTEAFFGQGTRLTVV.

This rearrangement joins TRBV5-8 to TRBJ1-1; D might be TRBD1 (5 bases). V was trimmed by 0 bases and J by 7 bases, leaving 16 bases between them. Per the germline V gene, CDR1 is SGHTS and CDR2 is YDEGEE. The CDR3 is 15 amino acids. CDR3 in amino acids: CASSLGGPGRSEAFF. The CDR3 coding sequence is TGTGCCAGCAGCTTGGGGGGCCCGGGCCGTAGTGAAGCTTTCTTT.

This CDR3 reads CASSFVRGSTDTQYF. In DNA form, the CDR3 reads TGTGCCAGCAGTTTTGTGCGGGGCAGCACAGATACGCAGTATTTT. The rearrangement joins TRBV28 to TRBJ2-3; tentatively, D is TRBD2 (6 bases). CDR3 size: 15 residues. The germline CDR1 and CDR2 sequences are MDHEN and SYDVKM. V was shortened by 3 bases and J by 0 bases, with 10 bases between the two germline ends.

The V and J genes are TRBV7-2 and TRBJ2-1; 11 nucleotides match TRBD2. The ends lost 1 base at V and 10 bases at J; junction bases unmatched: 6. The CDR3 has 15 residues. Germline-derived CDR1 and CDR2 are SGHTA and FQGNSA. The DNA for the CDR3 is TGTGCCAGCAGCTTAGTTAGCGGGGGGGCCAGGGAGCAGTTCTTC. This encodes CASSLVSGGAREQFF.

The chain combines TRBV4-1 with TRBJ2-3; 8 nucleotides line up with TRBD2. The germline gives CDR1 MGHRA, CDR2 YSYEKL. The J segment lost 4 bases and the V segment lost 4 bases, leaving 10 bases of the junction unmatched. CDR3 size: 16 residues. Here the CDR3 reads CASSPVGRGVSDTQYF. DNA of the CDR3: TGCGCCAGCAGCCCCGTGGGGCGGGGGGTCTCAGATACGCAGTATTTT.

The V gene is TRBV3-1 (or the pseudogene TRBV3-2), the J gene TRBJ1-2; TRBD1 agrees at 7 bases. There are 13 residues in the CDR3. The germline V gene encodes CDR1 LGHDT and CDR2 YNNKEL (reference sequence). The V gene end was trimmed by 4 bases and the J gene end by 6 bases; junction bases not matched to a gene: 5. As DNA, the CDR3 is TGTGCCAGCAGCCTTAGACAGGGTGATGGCTACACCTTC. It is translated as CASSLRQGDGYTF.

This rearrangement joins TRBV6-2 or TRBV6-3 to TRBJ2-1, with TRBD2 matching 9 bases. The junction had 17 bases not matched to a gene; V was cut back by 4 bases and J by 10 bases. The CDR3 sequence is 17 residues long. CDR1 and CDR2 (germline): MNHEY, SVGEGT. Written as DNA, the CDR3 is TGTGCCAGCAGTTCGTGGGTAGGAGGCGGGAGGGCAGAGGAGCAGTTCTTC. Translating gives CASSSWVGGGRAEEQFF.

The CDR3 reads CAWRDPGQPNGYTF. CDR3 DNA: TGTGCCTGGAGAGACCCCGGGCAGCCCAATGGCTACACCTTC. The chain carries TRBV30 and TRBJ1-2; D uncertain. V was trimmed by 3 bases and J by 6 bases, leaving 17 bases between them. The CDR3 length is 14 residues. Germline CDR1 and CDR2: GTSNPN and SVGIG (reference sequence).

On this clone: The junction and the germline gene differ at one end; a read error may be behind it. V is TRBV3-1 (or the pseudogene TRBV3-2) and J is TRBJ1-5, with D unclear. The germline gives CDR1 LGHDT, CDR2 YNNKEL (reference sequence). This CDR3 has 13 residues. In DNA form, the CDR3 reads TGTGCCAGCAGCGGGGAGAGCAGTCAGCCCCAGCATTTT. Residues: CASSGESSQPQHF.

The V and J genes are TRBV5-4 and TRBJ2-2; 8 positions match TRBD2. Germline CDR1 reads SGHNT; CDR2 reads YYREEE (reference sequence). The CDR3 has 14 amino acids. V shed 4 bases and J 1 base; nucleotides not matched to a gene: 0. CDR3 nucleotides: TGTGCCAGCAGCCTAGCGGGGAACACCGGGGAGCTGTTTTTT. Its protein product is CASSLAGNTGELFF.

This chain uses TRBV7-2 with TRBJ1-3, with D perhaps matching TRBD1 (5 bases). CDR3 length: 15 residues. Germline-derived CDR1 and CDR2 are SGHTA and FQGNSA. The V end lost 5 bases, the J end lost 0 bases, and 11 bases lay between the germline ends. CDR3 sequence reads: CASSPQVYSGNTIYF. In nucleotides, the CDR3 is TGTGCCAGCAGCCCACAGGTCTACTCTGGAAACACCATATATTTT.

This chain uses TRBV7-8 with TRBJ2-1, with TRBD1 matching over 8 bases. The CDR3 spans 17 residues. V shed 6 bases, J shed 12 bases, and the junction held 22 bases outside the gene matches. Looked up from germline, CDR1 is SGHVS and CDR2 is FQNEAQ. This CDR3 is CASSPRLRDRMQKWQFF. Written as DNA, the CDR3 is TGTGCCAGCAGTCCGAGACTCCGGGACAGGATGCAGAAGTGGCAGTTCTTC.

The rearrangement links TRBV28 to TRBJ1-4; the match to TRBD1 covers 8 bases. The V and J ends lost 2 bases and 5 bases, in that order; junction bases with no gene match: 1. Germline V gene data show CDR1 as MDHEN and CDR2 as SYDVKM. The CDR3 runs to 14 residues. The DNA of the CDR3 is TGTGCCAGCAGTTTACAGGGGGCGAATGAAAAACTGTTTTTT. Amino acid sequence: CASSLQGANEKLFF. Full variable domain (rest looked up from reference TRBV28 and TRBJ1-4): DVKVTQSSRYLVKRTGEKVFLECVQDMDHENMFWYRQDPGLGLRLIYFSYDVKMKEKGDIPEGYSVSREKKERFSLILESASTNQTSMYLCASSLQGANEKLFFGSGTQLSVL.

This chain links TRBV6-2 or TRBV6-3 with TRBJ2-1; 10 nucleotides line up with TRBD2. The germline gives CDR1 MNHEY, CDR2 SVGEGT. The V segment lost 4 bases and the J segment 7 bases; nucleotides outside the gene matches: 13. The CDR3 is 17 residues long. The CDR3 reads CASSFPLGASGRNEQFF. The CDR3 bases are TGTGCCAGCAGTTTTCCGCTCGGGGCTAGCGGGAGAAATGAGCAGTTCTTC.

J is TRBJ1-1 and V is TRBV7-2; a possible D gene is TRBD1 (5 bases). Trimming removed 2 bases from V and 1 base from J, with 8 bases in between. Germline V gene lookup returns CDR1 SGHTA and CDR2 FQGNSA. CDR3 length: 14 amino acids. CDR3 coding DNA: TGTGCCAGCAGCTTAAGGGGAAGGAACACTGAAGCTTTCTTT. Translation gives CASSLRGRNTEAFF.